Ten or more counts support the clone carrying this TCR beta chain. Its target is unknown. The data were obtained in a study of T cells in Graves' hyperthyroidism and ophthalmopathy. Study-wide findings and caveats: Expanded thyroid clonotypes (above 0.001) were mostly also found in blood.

Amplified TCR beta CDR3 regions derived from RNA transcripts. The primer set for the first-round RT-PCR of the TCR CDR3 was HTBI. TCRdb processed the multiplex PCR reads anew with MiXCR; each CDR3 protein has one entry. The sample has 700,000 or so distinct CDR3 sequences, about 17% seen once; the top ten hold roughly 8%. V lost 5 bases, J lost 3 bases, and 14 bases lay in between. CDR1 and CDR2 (germline): MDHEN, SYDVKM. The CDR3 loop spans 14 amino acids. The study defined stable Graves' hyperthyroidism as no ophthalmopathy progression within 18 months. The hyperthyroidism patients had all been newly diagnosed, and their disease duration was under 2 months. Their ages ranged from 18 to 65 years. Clinical symptoms, serum thyroxine, TRAb, thyroid ultrasound and orbital computed tomography informed diagnoses.

The chain has TRBV28 and TRBJ2-7; a weak D match, TRBD1 (6 bases). The clonotype comes from a man between 18 and 29 years old with Graves' hyperthyroidism. The sample was blood. In DNA, the CDR3 is TGTGCCAGCAGTATCTGGGAAGGGGGCTACGAGCAGTACTTC. It yields the protein CASSIWEGGYEQYF. The entire variable domain, with the rest obtained from reference TRBV28 and TRBJ2-7, is as follows: DVKVTQSSRYLVKRTGEKVFLECVQDMDHENMFWYRQDPGLGLRLIYFSYDVKMKEKGDIPEGYSVSREKKERFSLILESASTNQTSMYLCASSIWEGGYEQYFGPGTRLTVT.